This T cell receptor (beta chain) was recorded in a study of blood T cells in healthy people across ages. This clonotype was picked up a small number of times. Then a second PCR, running about 6 to 11 cycles, was carried out with a sample-barcoded 5' primer and a J-beta primer mix. TCRdb processed the 5' RACE reads anew with MiXCR; each CDR3 protein has one entry. The sample lists more than 500,000 distinct CDR3 sequences; approximately 26% were seen once. The germline V gene has CDR1 MGHDK and CDR2 SYGVNS. The CDR3 has 16 amino acids. After removal of 3 bases from V and 5 bases from J, the junction contained 8 bases not matched to a gene. The sample was also linked to a second study, of T cells of mothers and their children. That report notes: Three healthy Caucasian mothers and their six children donated. All extracted RNA went into cDNA synthesis, about 1.6 ug per 15 ul.

This sequence originates from a boy between 2 and 10 years old in good health. Material for sequencing was blood. This chain joins TRBV25-1 and TRBJ2-1; the match to TRBD1 covers 9 bases. Here the CDR3 DNA reads TGTGCCAGCAGTGAGCCCGGGACAGGGAATAACAATGAGCAGTTCTTC. Amino acid sequence: CASSEPGTGNNNEQFF. Using reference TRBV25-1 and TRBJ2-1 for the parts outside the CDR3, the full variable domain is EADIYQTPRYLVIGTGKKITLECSQTMGHDKMYWYQQDPGMELHLIHYSYGVNSTEKGDLSSESTVSRIRTEHFPLTLESARPSHTSQYLCASSEPGTGNNNEQFFGPGTRLTVL.